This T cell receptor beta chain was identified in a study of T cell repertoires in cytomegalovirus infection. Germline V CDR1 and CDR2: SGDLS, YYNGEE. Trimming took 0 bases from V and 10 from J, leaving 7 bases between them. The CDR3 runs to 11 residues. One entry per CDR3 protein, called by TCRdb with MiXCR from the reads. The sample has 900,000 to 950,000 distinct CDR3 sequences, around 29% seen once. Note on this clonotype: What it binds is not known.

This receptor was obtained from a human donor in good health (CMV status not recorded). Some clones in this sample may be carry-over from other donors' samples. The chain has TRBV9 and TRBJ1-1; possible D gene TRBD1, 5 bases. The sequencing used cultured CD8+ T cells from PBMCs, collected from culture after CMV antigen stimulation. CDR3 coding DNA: TGTGCCAGCAGCGTAGGAAGGGGAGCTTTCTTT. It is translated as CASSVGRGAFF.